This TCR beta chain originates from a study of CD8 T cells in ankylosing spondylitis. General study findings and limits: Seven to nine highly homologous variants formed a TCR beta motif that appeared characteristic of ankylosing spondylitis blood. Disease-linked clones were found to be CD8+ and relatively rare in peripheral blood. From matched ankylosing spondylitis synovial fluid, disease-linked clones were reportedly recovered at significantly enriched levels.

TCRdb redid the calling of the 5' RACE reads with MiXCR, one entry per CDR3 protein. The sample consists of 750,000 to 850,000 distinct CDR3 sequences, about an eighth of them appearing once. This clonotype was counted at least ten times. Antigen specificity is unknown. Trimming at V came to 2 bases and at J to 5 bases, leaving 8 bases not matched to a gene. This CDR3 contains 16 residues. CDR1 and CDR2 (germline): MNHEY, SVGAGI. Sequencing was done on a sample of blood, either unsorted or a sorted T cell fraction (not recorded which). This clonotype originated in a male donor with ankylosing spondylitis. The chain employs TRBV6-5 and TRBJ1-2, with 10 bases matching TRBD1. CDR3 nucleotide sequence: TGTGCCAGCAGTTACGCCCGGACAGGGGGAGGGTATGGCTACACCTTC. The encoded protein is CASSYARTGGGYGYTF.